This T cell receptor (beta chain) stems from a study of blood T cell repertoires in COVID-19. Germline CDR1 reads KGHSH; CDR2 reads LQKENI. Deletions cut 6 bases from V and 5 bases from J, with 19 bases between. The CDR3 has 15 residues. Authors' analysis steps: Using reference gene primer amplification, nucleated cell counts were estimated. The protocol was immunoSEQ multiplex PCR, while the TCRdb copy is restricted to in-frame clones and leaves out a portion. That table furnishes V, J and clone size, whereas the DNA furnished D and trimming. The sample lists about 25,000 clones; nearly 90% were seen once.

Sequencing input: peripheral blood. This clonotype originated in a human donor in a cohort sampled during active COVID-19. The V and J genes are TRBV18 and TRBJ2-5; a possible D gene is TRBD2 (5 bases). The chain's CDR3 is CASSPRTGRLETQYF. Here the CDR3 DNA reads TGTGCCAGCTCTCCCCGGACTGGGCGCCTTGAGACCCAGTACTTC.